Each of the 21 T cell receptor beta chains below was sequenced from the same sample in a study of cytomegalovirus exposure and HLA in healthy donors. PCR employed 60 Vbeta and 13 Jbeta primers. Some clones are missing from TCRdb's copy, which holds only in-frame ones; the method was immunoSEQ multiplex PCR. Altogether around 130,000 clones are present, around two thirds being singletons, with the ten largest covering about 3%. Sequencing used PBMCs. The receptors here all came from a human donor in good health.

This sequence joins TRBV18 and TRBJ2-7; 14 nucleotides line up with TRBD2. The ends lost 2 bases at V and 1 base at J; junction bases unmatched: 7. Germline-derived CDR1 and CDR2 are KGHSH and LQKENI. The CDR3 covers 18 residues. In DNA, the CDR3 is TGTGCCAGCTCACCAGGACTAGCGGGAGGCCCCGGGTCCTACGAGCAGTACTTC. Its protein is CASSPGLAGGPGSYEQYF.

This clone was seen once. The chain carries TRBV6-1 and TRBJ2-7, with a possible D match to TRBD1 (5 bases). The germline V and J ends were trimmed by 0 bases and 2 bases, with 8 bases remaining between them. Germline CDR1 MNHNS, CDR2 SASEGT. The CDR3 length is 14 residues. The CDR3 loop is CASSEAGPTYEQYF. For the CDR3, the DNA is TGTGCCAGCAGTGAAGCGGGGCCGACCTACGAGCAGTACTTC.

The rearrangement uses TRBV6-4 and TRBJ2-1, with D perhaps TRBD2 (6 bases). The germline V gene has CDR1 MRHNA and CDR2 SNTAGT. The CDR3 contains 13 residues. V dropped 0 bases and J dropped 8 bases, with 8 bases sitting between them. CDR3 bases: TGTGCCAGCAGTGACTCTGCGGGGTATGAGCAGTTCTTC. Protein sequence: CASSDSAGYEQFF.

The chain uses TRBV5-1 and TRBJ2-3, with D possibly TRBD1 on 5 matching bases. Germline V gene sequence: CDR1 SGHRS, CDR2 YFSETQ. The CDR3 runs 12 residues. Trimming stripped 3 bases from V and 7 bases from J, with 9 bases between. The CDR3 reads CASSSGQNTQYF. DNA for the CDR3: TGCGCCAGCAGCTCCGGACAAAATACGCAGTATTTT. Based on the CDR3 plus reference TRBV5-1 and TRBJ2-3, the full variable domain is KAGVTQTPRYLIKTRGQQVTLSCSPISGHRSVSWYQQTPGQGLQFLFEYFSETQRNKGNFPGRFSGRQFSNSRSEMNVSTLELGDSALYLCASSSGQNTQYFGPGTRLTVL.

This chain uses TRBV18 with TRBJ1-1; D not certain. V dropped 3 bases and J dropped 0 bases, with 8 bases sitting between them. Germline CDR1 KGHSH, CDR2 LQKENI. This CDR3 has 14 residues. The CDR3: CASSPFRLNTEAFF. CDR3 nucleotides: TGTGCCAGCTCACCTTTCCGGTTGAACACTGAAGCTTTCTTT.

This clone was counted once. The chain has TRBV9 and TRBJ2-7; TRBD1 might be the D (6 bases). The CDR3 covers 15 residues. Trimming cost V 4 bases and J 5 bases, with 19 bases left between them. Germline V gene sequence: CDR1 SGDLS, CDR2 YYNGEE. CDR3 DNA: TGTGCCAGCAGCCCCCTTCGGGCCCGACAGGACGAGCAGTACTTC. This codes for CASSPLRARQDEQYF.

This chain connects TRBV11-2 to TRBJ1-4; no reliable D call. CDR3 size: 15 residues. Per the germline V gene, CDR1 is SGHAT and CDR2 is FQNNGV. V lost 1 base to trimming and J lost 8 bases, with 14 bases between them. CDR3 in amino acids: CASSLGTYGEEKLFF. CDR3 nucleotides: TGTGCCAGCAGCTTAGGGACCTACGGGGAGGAAAAACTGTTTTTT.

The CDR3 sequence: CASSLALADHTDTQYF. CDR3 nucleotides: TGTGCCAGCAGCTTAGCGCTAGCGGACCACACAGATACGCAGTATTTT. V is TRBV7-7 and J is TRBJ2-3, with 7 bases that match TRBD2. The CDR3 length is 16 residues. With V trimmed by 0 bases and J by 2 bases, 5 bases remained unmatched. Per germline, CDR1 SSHAT and CDR2 FNYEAQ (reference sequence). Filled out from reference TRBV7-7 and TRBJ2-3, the complete variable domain reads GAGVSQSPRYKVTKRGQDVTLRCDPISSHATLYWYQQALGQGPEFLTYFNYEAQPDKSGLPSDRFSAERPEGSISTLTIQRTEQRDSAMYRCASSLALADHTDTQYFGPGTRLTVL.

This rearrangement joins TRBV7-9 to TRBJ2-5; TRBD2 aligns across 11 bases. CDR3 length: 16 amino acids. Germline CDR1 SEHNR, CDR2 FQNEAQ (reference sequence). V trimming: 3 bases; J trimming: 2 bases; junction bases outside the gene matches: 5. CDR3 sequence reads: CASSFGTSGFQETQYF. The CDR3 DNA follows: TGTGCCAGCAGCTTCGGGACTAGCGGTTTTCAAGAGACCCAGTACTTC.

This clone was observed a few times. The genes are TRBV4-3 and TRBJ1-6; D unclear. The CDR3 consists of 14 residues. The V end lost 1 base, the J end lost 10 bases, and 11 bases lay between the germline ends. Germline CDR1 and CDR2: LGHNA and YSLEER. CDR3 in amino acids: CASSQVRARSPLHF. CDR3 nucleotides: TGCGCCAGCAGCCAAGTGAGGGCTCGATCACCCCTCCACTTT.

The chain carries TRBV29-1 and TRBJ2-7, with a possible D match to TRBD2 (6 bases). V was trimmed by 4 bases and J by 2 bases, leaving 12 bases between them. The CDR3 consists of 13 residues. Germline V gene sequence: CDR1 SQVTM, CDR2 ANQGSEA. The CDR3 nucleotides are TGCAGCGTTGGGGCAGGGAGGCCCTACGAGCAGTACTTC. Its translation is CSVGAGRPYEQYF.

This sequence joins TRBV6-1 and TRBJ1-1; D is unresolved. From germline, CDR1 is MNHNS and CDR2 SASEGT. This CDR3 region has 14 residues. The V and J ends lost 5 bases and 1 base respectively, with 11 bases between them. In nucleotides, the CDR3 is TGTGCCAGCAGTTCTTTGCCGGGGAACACTGAAGCTTTCTTT. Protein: CASSSLPGNTEAFF.

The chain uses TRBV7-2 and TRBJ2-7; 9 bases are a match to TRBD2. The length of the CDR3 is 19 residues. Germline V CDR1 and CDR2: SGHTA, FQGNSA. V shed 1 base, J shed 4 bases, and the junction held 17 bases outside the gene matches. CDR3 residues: CASSLGSGLIAGDGYEQYF. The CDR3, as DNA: TGTGCCAGCAGCTTAGGTTCAGGGTTAATAGCGGGGGACGGGTACGAGCAGTACTTC.

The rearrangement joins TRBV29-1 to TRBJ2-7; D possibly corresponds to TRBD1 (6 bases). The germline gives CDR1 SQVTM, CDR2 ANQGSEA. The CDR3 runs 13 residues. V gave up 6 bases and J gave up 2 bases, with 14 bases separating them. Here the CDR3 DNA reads TGCAGCGTCCGAGGGGACACAACCTACGAGCAGTACTTC. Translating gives CSVRGDTTYEQYF.

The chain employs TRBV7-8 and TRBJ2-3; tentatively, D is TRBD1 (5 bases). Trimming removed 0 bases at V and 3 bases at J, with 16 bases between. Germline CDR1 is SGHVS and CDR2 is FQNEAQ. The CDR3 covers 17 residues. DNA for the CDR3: TGTGCCAGCAGCTTAGCCCACAGGTGGGCCGGGACAGATACGCAGTATTTT. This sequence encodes CASSLAHRWAGTDTQYF.

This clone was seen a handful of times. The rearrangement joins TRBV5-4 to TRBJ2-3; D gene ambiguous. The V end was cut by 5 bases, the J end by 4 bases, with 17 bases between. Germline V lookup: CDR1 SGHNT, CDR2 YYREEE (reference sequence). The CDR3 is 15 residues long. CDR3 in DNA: TGTGCCAGCAGACAGATCTCTGGTCTCGCAGATACGCAGTATTTT. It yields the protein CASRQISGLADTQYF.

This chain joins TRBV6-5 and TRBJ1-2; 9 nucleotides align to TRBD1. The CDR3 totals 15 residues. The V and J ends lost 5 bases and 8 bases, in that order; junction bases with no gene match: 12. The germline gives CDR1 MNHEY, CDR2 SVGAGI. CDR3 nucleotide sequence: TGTGCCAGCAGTCCCCACGAGGACAGGGGAGAGGGCTACACCTTC. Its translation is CASSPHEDRGEGYTF.

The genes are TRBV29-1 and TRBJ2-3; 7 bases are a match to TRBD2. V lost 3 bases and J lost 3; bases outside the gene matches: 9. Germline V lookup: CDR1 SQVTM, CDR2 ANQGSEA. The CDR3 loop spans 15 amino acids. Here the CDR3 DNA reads TGCAGCGTTGATTGGGTCGGGAGGAGGACAGATACGCAGTATTTT. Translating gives CSVDWVGRRTDTQYF.

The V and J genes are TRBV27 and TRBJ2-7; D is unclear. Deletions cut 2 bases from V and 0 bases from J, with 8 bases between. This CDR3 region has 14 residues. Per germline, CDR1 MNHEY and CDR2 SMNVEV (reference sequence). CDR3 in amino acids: CASSLRPLSYEQYF. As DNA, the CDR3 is TGTGCCAGCAGTTTACGTCCCCTCTCCTACGAGCAGTACTTC.

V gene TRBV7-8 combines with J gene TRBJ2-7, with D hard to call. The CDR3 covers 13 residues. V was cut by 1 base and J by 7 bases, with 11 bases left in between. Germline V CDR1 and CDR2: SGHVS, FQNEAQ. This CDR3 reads CASSLVPALEQYF. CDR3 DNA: TGTGCCAGCAGCTTAGTTCCCGCTCTAGAGCAGTACTTC. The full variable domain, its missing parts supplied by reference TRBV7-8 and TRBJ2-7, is GAGVSQSPRYKVAKRGQDVALRCDPISGHVSLFWYQQALGQGPEFLTYFQNEAQLDKSGLPSDRFFAERPEGSVSTLKIQRTQQEDSAVYLCASSLVPALEQYFGPGTRLTVT.

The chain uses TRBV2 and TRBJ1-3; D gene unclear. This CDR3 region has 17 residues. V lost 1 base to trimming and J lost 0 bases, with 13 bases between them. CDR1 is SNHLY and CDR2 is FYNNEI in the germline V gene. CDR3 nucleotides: TGTGCCAGCAGTGAAGACGGACTTTGGAACTCTGGAAACACCATATATTTT. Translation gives CASSEDGLWNSGNTIYF. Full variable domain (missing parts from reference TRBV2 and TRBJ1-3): EPEVTQTPSHQVTQMGQEVILRCVPISNHLYFYWYRQILGQKVEFLVSFYNNEISEKSEIFDDQFSVERPDGSNFTLKIRSTKLEDSAMYFCASSEDGLWNSGNTIYFGEGSWLTVV.